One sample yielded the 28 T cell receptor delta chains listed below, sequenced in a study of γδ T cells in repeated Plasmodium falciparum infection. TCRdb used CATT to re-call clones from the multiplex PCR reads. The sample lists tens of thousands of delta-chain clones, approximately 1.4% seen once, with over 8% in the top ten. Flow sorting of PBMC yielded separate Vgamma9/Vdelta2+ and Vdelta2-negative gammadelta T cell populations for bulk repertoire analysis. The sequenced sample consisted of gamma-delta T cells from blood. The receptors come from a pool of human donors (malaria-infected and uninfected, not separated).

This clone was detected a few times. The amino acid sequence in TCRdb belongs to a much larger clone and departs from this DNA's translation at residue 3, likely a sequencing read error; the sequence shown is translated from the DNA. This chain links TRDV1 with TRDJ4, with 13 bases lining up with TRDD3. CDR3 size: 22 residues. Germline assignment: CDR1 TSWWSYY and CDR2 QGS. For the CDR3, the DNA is TGTGCTTTTGGGGAACTAGCCAATTTCATTACTGGGGGATACGCCCCGGCCAGACCCCTGATCTTT. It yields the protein CAFGELANFITGGYAPARPLIF.

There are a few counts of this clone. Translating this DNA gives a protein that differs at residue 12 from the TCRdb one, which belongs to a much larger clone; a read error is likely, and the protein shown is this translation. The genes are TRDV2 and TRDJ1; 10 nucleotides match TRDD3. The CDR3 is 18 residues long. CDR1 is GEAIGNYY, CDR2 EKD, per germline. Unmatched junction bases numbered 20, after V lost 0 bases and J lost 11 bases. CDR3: CACDTLGELGDAGRTLIF. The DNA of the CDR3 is TGTGCCTGTGACACCCTCGGGGAACTGGGGGATGCGGGTCGGACGCTCATCTTT.

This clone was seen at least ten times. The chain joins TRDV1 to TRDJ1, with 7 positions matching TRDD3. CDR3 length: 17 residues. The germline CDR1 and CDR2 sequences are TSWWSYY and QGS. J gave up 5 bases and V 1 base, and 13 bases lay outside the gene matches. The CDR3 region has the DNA TGTGCTCTTGGGGAACCTAGTCGGTACTGGGGTTCTGATAAACTCATCTTT. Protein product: CALGEPSRYWGSDKLIF.

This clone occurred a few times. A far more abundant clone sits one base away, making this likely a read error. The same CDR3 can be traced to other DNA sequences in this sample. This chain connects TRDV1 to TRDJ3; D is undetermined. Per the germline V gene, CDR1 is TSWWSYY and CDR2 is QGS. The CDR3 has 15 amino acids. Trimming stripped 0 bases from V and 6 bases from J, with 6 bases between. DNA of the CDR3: TGTGCTCTTGGGGAACTACCGGTGGACACCCGACAGATGTTTTTC. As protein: CALGELPVDTRQMFF.

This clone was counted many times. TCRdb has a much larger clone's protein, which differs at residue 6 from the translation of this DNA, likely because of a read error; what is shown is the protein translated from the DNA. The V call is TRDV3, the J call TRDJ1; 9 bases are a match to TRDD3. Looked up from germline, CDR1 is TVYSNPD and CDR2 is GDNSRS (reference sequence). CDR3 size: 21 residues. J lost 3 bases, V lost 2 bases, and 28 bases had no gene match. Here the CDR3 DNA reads TGTGCCTTTGAGCCGGCCTGGGGGATTAAGGCCACTTCGCGGGCTTCCGATAAACTCATCTTT. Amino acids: CAFEPAWGIKATSRASDKLIF.

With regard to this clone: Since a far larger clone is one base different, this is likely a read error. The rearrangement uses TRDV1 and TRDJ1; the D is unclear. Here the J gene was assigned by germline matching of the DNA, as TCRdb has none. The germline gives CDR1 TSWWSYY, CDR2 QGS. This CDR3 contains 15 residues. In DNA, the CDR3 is TGTGCTCTTGGGGAAAAGTTCGACTACACCGACAAACTCATCTTT. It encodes CALGEKFDYTDKLIF.

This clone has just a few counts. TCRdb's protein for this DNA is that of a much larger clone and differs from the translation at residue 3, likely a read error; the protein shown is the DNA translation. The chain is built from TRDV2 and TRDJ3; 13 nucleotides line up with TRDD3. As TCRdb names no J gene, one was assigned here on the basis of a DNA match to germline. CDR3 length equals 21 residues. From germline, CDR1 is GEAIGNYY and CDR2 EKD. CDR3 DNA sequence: TGTGCCCGTGACAAAGTACTGGGGGATACGCAGAGCTCCTGGGACACCCGACAGATGTTTTTC. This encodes CARDKVLGDTQSSWDTRQMFF.

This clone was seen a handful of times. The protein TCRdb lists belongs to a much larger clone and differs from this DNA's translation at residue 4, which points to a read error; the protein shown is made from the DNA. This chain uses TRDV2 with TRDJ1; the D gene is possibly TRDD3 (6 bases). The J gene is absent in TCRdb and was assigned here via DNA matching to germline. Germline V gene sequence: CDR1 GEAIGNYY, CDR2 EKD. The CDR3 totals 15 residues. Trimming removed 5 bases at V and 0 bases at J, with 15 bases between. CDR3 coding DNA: TGTGCCTGTGGCGGCGGGGGGAGATACACCGATAAACTCATCTTT. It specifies CACGGGGRYTDKLIF.

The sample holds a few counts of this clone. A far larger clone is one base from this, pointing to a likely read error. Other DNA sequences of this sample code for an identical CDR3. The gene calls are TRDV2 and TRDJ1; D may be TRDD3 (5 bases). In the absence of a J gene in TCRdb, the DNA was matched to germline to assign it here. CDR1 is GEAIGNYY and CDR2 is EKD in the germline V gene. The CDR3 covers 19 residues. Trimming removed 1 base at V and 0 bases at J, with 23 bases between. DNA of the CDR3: TGTGCCTGTGACACGGTTCCGGCCTTTCTGGGTGAATACACCGATAAACTCATCTTT. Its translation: CACDTVPAFLGEYTDKLIF.

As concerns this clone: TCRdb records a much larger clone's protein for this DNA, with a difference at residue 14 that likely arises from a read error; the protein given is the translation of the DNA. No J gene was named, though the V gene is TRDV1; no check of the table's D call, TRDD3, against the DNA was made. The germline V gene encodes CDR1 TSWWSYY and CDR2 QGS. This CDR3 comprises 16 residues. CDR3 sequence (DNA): TGTGCTCTTGGGGAACACAGGTGGCGGGGATCAGGGAAACCCATCTTT. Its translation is CALGEHRWRGSGKPIF.

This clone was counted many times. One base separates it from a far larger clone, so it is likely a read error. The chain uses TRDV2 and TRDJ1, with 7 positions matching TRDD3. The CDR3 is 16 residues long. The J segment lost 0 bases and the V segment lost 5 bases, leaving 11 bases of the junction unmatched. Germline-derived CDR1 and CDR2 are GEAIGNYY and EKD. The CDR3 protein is CACGEGTGVDTDKLIF. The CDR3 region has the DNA TGTGCCTGTGGCGAGGGTACTGGGGTCGACACCGATAAACTCATCTTT.

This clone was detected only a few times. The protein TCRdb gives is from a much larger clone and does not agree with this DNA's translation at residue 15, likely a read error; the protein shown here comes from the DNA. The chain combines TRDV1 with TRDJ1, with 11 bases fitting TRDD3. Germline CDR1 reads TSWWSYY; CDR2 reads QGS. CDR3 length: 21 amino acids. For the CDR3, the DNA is TGTGCTCTTGGGGAACGCTCCTACTTTGGGGGACTGGGGGATAGCCCCGATAAACTCATATTT. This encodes CALGERSYFGGLGDSPDKLIF.

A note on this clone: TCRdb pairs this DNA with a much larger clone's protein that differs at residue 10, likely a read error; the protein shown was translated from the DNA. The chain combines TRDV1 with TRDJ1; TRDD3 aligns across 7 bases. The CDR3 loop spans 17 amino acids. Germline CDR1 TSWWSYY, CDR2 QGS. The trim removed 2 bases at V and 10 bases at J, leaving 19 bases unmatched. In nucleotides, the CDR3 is TGTGCTCTTGGGGAAGAGGGTCTACTGTGGGATACCATAAGACTCATCTTT. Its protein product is CALGEEGLLWDTIRLIF.

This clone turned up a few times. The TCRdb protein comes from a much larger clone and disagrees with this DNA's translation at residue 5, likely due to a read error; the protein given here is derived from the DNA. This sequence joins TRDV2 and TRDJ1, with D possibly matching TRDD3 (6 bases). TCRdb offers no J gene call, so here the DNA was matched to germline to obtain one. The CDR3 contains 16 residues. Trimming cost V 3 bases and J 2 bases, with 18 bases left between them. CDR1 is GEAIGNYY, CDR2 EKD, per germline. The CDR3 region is CACDASHGGGTDKLIF. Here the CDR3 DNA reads TGTGCCTGTGACGCTTCTCATGGTGGGGGGACCGATAAACTCATCTTT.

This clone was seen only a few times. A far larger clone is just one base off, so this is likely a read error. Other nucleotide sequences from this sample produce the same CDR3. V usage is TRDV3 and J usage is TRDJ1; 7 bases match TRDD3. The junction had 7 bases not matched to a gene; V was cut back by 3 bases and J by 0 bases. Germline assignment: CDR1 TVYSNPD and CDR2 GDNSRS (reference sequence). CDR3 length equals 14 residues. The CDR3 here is CAFFPGGYTDKLIF. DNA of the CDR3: TGTGCCTTCTTCCCGGGGGGATACACCGATAAACTCATCTTT.

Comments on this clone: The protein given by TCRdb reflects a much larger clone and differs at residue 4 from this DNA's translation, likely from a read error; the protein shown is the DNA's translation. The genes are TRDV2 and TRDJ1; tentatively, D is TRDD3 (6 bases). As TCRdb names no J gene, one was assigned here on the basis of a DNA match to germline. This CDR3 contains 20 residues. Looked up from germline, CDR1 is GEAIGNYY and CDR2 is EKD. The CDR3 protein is CACGTLRSGVSGSYTDKLIF. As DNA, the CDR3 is TGTGCCTGTGGCACCCTGCGCTCTGGGGTCTCGGGGAGTTACACCGATAAACTCATCTTT.

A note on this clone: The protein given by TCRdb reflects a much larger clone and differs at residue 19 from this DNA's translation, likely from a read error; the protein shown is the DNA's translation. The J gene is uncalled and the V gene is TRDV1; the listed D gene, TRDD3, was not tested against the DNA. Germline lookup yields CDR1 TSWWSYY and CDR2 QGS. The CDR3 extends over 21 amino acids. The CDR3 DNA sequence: TGTGCTCTTGGGGAACTAGTGGCCCCTAAGTACTGGGGGTCGTACACCGATAAACCCATCTTT. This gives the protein CALGELVAPKYWGSYTDKPIF.

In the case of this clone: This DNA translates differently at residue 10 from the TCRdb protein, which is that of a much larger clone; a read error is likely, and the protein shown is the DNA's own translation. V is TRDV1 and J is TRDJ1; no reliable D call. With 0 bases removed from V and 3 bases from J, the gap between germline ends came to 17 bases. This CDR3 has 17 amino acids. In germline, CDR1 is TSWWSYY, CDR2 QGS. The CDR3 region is CALGELEDLEISDKLIF. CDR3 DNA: TGTGCTCTTGGGGAACTGGAGGACTTGGAGATTTCCGATAAACTCATCTTT.

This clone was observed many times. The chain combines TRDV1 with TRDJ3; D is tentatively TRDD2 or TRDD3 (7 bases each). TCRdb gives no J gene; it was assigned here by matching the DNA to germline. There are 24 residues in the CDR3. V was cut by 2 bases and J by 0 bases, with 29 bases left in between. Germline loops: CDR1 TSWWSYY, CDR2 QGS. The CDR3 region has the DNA TGTGCTCTTGGGGAATGTTCCTACGCCTACTGGGGATCCCTCGGCTCCTGGGACACCCGACAGATGTTTTTC. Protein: CALGECSYAYWGSLGSWDTRQMFF.

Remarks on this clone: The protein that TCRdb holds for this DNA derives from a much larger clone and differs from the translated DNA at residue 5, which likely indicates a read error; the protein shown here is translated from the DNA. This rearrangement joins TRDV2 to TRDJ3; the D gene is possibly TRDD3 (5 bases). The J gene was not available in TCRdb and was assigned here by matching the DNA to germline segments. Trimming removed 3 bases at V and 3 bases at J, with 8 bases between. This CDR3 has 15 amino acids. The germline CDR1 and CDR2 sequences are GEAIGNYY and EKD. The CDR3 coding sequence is TGTGCCTGTGACTCCGGATACTGGGACACCCGACAGATGTTTTTC. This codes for CACDSGYWDTRQMFF.

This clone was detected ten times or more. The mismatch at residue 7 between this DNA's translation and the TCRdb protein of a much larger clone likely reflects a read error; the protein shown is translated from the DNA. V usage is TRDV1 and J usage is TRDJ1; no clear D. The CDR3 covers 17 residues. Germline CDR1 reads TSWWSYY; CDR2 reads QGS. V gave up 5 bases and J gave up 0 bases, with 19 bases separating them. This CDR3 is CALGTKRFPPYTDKLIF. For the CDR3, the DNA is TGTGCTCTTGGGACGAAGCGGTTCCCCCCGTACACCGATAAACTCATCTTT.

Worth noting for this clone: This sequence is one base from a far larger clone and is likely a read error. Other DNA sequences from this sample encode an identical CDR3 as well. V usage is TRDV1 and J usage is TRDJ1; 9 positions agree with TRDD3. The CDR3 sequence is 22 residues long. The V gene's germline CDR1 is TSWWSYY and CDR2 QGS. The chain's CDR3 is CALVGLLGDWIPYPSYTDKLIF. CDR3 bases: TGCGCTCTTGTCGGCTTACTGGGGGACTGGATACCATACCCATCGTACACCGATAAACTCATCTTT.

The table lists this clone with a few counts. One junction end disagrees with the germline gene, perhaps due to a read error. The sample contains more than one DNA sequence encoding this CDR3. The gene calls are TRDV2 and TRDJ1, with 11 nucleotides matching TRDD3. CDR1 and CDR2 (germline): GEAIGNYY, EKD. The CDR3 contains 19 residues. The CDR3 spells CACDTVGGYEGGYTDKLIF. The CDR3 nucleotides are TGTGCCTGTGACACCGTTGGGGGATACGAGGGGGGATACACCGATAAGCTCATCTTT.

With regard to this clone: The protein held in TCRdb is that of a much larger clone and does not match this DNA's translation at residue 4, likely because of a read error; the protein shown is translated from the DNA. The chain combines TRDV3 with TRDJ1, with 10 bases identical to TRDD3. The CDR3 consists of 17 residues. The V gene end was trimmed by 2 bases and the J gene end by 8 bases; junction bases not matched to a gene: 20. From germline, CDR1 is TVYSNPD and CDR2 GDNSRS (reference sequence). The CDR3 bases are TGTGCCTTTCCCCCCCCTACGAACTGGGGGATGTTCCAAAAACTCATCTTT. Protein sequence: CAFPPPTNWGMFQKLIF.

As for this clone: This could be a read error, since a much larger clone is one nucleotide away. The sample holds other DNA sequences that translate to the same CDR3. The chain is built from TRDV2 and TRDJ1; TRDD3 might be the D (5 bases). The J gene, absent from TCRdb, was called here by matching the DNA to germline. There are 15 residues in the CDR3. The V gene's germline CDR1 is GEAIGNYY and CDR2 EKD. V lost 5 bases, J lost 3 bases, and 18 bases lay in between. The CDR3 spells CACVKLGDNADKLIF. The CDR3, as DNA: TGTGCCTGTGTGAAGCTGGGAGATAATGCCGATAAACTCATCTTT.

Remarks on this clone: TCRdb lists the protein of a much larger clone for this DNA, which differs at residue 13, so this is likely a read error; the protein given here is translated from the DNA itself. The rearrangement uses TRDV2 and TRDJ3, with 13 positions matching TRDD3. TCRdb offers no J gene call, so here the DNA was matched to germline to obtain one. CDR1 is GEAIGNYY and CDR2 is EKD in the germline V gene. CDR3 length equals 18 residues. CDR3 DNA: TGCGCCTGTGACACTGGGGGATACGCTTCCTGGGACGCCCGACAGATGTTTTTC. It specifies CACDTGGYASWDARQMFF.

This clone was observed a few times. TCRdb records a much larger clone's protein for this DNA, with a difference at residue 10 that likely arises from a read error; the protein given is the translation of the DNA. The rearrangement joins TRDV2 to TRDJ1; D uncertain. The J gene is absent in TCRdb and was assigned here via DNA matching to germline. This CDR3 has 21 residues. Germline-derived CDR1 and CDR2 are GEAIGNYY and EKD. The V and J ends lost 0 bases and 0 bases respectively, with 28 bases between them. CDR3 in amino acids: CACDTGSPFPRPFSDTDKLIF. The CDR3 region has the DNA TGTGCCTGTGACACCGGAAGCCCATTCCCACGTCCTTTCTCAGACACCGATAAACTCATCTTT.

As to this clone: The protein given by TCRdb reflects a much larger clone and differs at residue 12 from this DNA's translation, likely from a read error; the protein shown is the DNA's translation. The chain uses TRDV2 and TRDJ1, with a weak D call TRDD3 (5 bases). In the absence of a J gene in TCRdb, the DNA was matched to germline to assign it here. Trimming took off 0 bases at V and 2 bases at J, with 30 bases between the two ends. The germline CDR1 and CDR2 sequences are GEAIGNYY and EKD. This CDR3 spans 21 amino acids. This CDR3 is CACDTVKASPGRYKETDKLIF. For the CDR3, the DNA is TGTGCCTGTGACACCGTGAAGGCTAGTCCTGGGAGATACAAAGAAACCGATAAACTCATCTTT.